The 2 T cell receptor beta chains listed next were all sequenced from one sample in a study of regulatory T cells in long-lasting Graves disease. Time point denoted: newly diagnosed GD, antithyroid drugs for less than 3 months. With RNA extracted from PBMCs as input, the TCR library was made. In building TCR beta libraries, iRepertoire HTBI primers were used together with Arm-PCR of CDR3 regions. Each CDR3 protein gets one entry after TCRdb re-called the multiplex PCR reads with MiXCR. The sample yields 250,000 or so distinct CDR3 sequences, about 17% seen once. Another study also made use of these data, one on T cells in Graves' hyperthyroidism and ophthalmopathy.

This specimen consisted of peripheral blood mononuclear cells (PBMCs), obtained at new diagnosis, from a patient treated with antithyroid drugs. Receptors originate from a woman in her twenties or thirties with Graves disease.

This clonotype has at least ten counts. V gene TRBV20-1 combines with J gene TRBJ1-1; D unresolved. This CDR3 spans 15 amino acids. With 0 bases removed from V and 3 bases from J, the gap between germline ends came to 14 bases. CDR1 and CDR2 from the germline V gene are DFQATT and SNEGSKA (reference sequence). The CDR3 DNA follows: TGCAGTGCTAGAGAATGGGCAGGCGATTACACTGAAGCTTTCTTT. This translates into CSAREWAGDYTEAFF.

This clonotype came up many times. The V and J genes are TRBV7-9 and TRBJ2-3; 7 nucleotides match TRBD1. In germline, CDR1 is SEHNR, CDR2 FQNEAQ (reference sequence). The CDR3 is 16 residues long. V lost 4 bases, J lost 6 bases, and 13 bases stayed unmatched. The CDR3: CASSSRKGGAGDTQYF. Here the CDR3 DNA reads TGTGCCAGCAGCTCACGAAAAGGGGGCGCAGGGGATACGCAGTATTTT.